Listed below are T cell receptor beta chains from one sample, sequenced in a study of cytomegalovirus exposure and HLA in healthy donors. Clones were sequenced by immunoSEQ multiplex PCR, and TCRdb holds only the in-frame ones, with some missing. Here the sample spans about 180,000 clones, around 77% being singletons. The sample consisted of PBMCs. The source is a woman in her 50s in good health and CMV-seropositive. The CDR3 runs from the conserved cysteine through the conserved F or W. The D gene is left open where the match is weak. The listing skips clone size in some rows; elsewhere it reads once, few, many or a size class.

TRBJ1-1	TRBV30	NA	NA	CAWSHGGEGNTEAFF	TGTGCCTGGAGTCACGGGGGGGAAGGAAACACTGAAGCTTTCTTT
TRBJ2-2	TRBV13	TRBD1	NA	CASTLRTGRTGELFF	TGTGCCAGCACCCTACGGACAGGGCGCACCGGGGAGCTGTTTTTT
TRBJ2-5	TRBV14	TRBD2	NA	CASSQRRGVEQETQYF	TGTGCCAGCAGCCAACGGCGGGGGGTCGAACAAGAGACCCAGTACTTC
TRBJ2-5	TRBV28	NA	NA	CASSLQGPETQYF	TGTGCCAGCAGCCTACAGGGTCCAGAGACCCAGTACTTC
TRBJ2-3	TRBV28	NA	NA	CASSLGHRTDTQYF	TGTGCCAGCAGTTTAGGACATCGCACAGATACGCAGTATTTT
TRBJ2-5	TRBV6-1	TRBD1	NA	CASSEASGGRDF	TGTGCCAGCAGTGAGGCTTCAGGGGGCAGGGACTTC
TRBJ2-1	TRBV5-1	TRBD2	NA	CASSGRLAGVNEQFF	TGCGCCAGCAGCGGTCGGTTAGCGGGGGTCAATGAGCAGTTCTTC
TRBJ2-3	TRBV7-2	NA	NA	CASSSPAGTQYF	TGTGCCAGCAGCTCCCCCGCGGGTACGCAGTATTTT
TRBJ2-3	TRBV20-1	TRBD2	NA	CSASSGRASYF	TGCAGTGCCTCGAGCGGGAGGGCTTCGTATTTT
TRBJ1-1	TRBV28	NA	NA	CASLAARDTEAFF	TGTGCCAGCCTTGCGGCAAGAGACACTGAAGCTTTCTTT
TRBJ1-4	TRBV6-4	TRBD1	NA	CASRDREPLFF	TGTGCCAGCAGGGACAGGGAGCCACTGTTTTTT
TRBJ2-7	TRBV18	TRBD2	NA	CASSRLSGSSYEQYF	TGTGCCAGCTCACGTCTTAGCGGGAGCTCCTACGAGCAGTACTTC
TRBJ1-2	TRBV7-9	NA	NA	CSSSFSLRGRHGYTF	TGTTCCAGCAGCTTTAGTCTCAGGGGACGTCATGGCTACACCTTC
TRBJ2-7	TRBV7-2	NA	few	CASSLRGYEQYF	TGTGCCAGCAGCTTACGGGGGTACGAGCAGTACTTC
TRBJ2-5	TRBV2	TRBD1	NA	CASSRPSGGSETQYF	TGTGCCAGCAGTCGCCCCTCAGGGGGCTCGGAGACCCAGTACTTC
TRBJ2-7	TRBV7-2	TRBD1	few	CASSSGTGGHEQYF	TGTGCCAGCAGCTCGGGGACAGGGGGCCACGAGCAGTACTTC
TRBJ2-1	TRBV5-5	NA	NA	CASLLQRASNEQFF	TGTGCCAGCCTCCTCCAGCGAGCGTCCAATGAGCAGTTCTTC
TRBJ2-2	TRBV4-2	TRBD2	NA	CASSQELAGGGELFF	TGTGCCAGCAGCCAAGAACTAGCGGGGGGAGGGGAGCTGTTTTTT
TRBJ2-3	TRBV7-2	NA	NA	CASSKRTGSTDTQYF	TGTGCCAGCAGCAAGCGGACCGGTAGCACAGATACGCAGTATTTT
TRBJ2-5	TRBV2	NA	once	CASRQSDNKETQYF	TGTGCCAGCAGACAATCCGACAACAAAGAGACCCAGTACTTC
TRBJ1-1	TRBV19	NA	NA	CASSILGGATEAFF	TGTGCCAGTAGTATTCTTGGGGGCGCAACTGAAGCTTTCTTT
TRBJ1-2	TRBV7-2	TRBD1	NA	CASSLVDRGHGYTF	TGTGCCAGCAGCTTAGTTGACAGGGGGCATGGCTACACCTTC
TRBJ2-7	TRBV6-6	TRBD2	NA	CASSYLYSGVNYEQYF	TGTGCCAGCAGTTACTTGTATAGCGGGGTGAACTACGAGCAGTACTTC
TRBJ2-5	TRBV5-1	NA	NA	CASSLGSATGETQYF	TGCGCCAGCAGCTTAGGCAGCGCCACCGGGGAGACCCAGTACTTC
TRBJ2-7	TRBV11-2	TRBD1	NA	CASSFRRQGANEYEQYF	TGTGCCAGCAGCTTCAGACGACAGGGGGCTAACGAATACGAGCAGTACTTC
TRBJ2-3	TRBV7-9	NA	once	CASSQSGVGQYF	TGTGCCAGCAGCCAGAGCGGTGTCGGTCAGTATTTT
TRBJ2-7	TRBV20-1	NA	NA	CSAGPGNEQYF	TGCAGTGCCGGTCCAGGGAACGAGCAGTACTTC
TRBJ2-1	TRBV6-6	NA	NA	CASSYSQGYEQFF	TGTGCCAGCAGTTACTCTCAGGGATATGAGCAGTTCTTC
TRBJ1-2	TRBV19	NA	once	CASKPTPTYGYTF	TGTGCCAGTAAACCTACCCCGACATATGGCTACACCTTC
TRBJ1-2	TRBV28	NA	once	CASSTPVQTVNYGYTF	TGTGCCAGCAGTACCCCTGTCCAGACAGTAAACTATGGCTACACCTTC
TRBJ1-6	TRBV6-4	NA	NA	CASSEEASTSPLHF	TGTGCCAGCAGTGAAGAGGCGTCCACTTCACCCCTCCACTTT
TRBJ1-3	TRBV5-1	NA	once	CASSLAGNSGNTIYF	TGCGCCAGCAGCTTGGCAGGGAACTCTGGAAACACCATATATTTT
TRBJ1-5	TRBV4-2	NA	once	CASSQYAEGNQPQHF	TGTGCCAGCAGCCAATATGCGGAAGGCAATCAGCCCCAGCATTTT
TRBJ2-5	TRBV7-8	TRBD2	NA	CASSSGLAGGWRRETQYF	TGTGCCAGCAGCTCGGGACTAGCGGGAGGATGGAGGCGAGAGACCCAGTACTTC
TRBJ2-5	TRBV14	TRBD1	NA	CASSQGGQGKTQYF	TGTGCCAGCAGCCAAGGGGGACAGGGAAAGACCCAGTACTTC
TRBJ2-7	TRBV5-5	NA	few	CASESGLEQYF	TGTGCCAGCGAATCAGGCCTCGAGCAGTACTTC
TRBJ2-1	TRBV19	TRBD1	NA	CASSKGDSSYNEQFF	TGTGCCAGTAGTAAGGGGGACAGCTCCTACAATGAGCAGTTCTTC
TRBJ2-5	TRBV28	TRBD2	NA	CASSPKAGGGETQYF	TGTGCCAGCAGTCCGAAAGCGGGGGGCGGAGAGACCCAGTACTTC
TRBJ2-6	TRBV7-2	TRBD2	NA	CASSLGGIGANVLTF	TGTGCCAGCAGCCTCGGGGGGATTGGGGCCAACGTCCTGACTTTC
TRBJ2-5	TRBV5-4	TRBD1	once	CASSSSLRGQGKETQYF	TGTGCCAGCAGCTCCTCTCTGAGGGGACAGGGGAAAGAGACCCAGTACTTC
TRBJ2-1	TRBV7-3	TRBD2	NA	CASSYSGSGYNEQFF	TGTGCCAGCAGCTATAGCGGGAGCGGTTACAATGAGCAGTTCTTC
TRBJ2-5	TRBV27	TRBD2	NA	CASSLVRAGVETQYF	TGTGCCAGCAGCTTGGTGAGAGCGGGAGTGGAGACCCAGTACTTC
TRBJ2-7	TRBV5-5	NA	NA	CASSRGGEPEQYF	TGTGCCAGCAGCCGAGGGGGTGAGCCCGAGCAGTACTTC